Listed below are T cell receptor beta chains from one sample, sequenced in a study of regulatory T cells in long-lasting Graves disease. TCRdb analysed the multiplex PCR reads with MiXCR anew, one entry per CDR3 protein. The table shows hundreds of thousands of distinct CDR3 sequences, with about 16% occurring only once. The data also belong to a second study, concerning T cells in Graves' hyperthyroidism and ophthalmopathy.

This specimen consisted of peripheral blood mononuclear cells (PBMCs), obtained at new diagnosis, from a patient treated with antithyroid drugs. The receptors come from a man aged 18 to 30 with Graves disease. Both conserved end residues are part of each CDR3. Each record gives: V gene, D gene, clone size, J gene, CDR3 length, CDR3 protein, CDR3 DNA. D genes are given only for firm matches. Where a row states a size, it is once, few, many or the class of an expanded clone; other rows omit it.

V: TRBV5-1; D: TRBD2; size: few; J: TRBJ2-1; length: 17; CDR3: CASSPLSTSGINNEQFF; DNA: TGCGCCAGCAGCCCCCTATCTACTAGCGGGATAAACAATGAGCAGTTCTTC
V: TRBV12-3/TRBV12-4; D: .; size: many; J: TRBJ1-5; length: 14; CDR3: CASSSRVRNQPQHF; DNA: TGTGCCAGCAGTTCGAGGGTTCGCAATCAGCCCCAGCATTTT
V: TRBV6-5; D: .; size: .; J: TRBJ1-5; length: 17; CDR3: CASSYSIPGGGNQPQHF; DNA: TGTGCCAGCAGTTACTCGATTCCCGGAGGCGGCAATCAGCCCCAGCATTTT
V: TRBV6-5; D: .; size: .; J: TRBJ2-3; length: 16; CDR3: CASSYSDREGSGTQYF; DNA: TGTGCCAGCAGTTACTCTGACAGGGAGGGCTCCGGTACGCAGTATTTT
V: TRBV5-1; D: .; size: few; J: TRBJ2-3; length: 15; CDR3: CASSFWGNSMDTQYF; DNA: TGCGCCAGCAGCTTTTGGGGAAACAGCATGGATACGCAGTATTTT
V: TRBV27; D: TRBD2; size: many; J: TRBJ2-7; length: 14; CDR3: CASARQGGYYEQYF; DNA: TGTGCCAGCGCAAGGCAGGGAGGGTACTACGAGCAGTACTTC
V: TRBV7-3; D: .; size: .; J: TRBJ2-3; length: 14; CDR3: CASSLTRDFDTQYF; DNA: TGTGCCAGCAGCTTAACCCGGGACTTCGATACGCAGTATTTT
V: TRBV7-8; D: TRBD2; size: .; J: TRBJ2-1; length: 15; CDR3: CASTPGGRIYNEQFF; DNA: TGTGCCAGCACCCCTGGCGGGAGGATCTACAATGAGCAGTTCTTC
V: TRBV2; D: TRBD2; size: .; J: TRBJ2-1; length: 14; CDR3: CASGGLAGGREQFF; DNA: TGTGCCAGCGGGGGACTAGCGGGAGGGCGGGAGCAGTTCTTC
V: TRBV7-9; D: .; size: few; J: TRBJ1-1; length: 15; CDR3: CASSSTSNRATEAFF; DNA: TGTGCCAGCAGCTCGACATCAAACAGGGCCACTGAAGCTTTCTTT
V: TRBV7-9; D: TRBD1; size: .; J: TRBJ2-7; length: 17; CDR3: CASSLMTGTIEGDEQYF; DNA: TGTGCCAGCAGCTTAATGACAGGGACGATCGAGGGTGACGAGCAGTACTTC
V: TRBV10-3; D: TRBD1; size: .; J: TRBJ2-7; length: 15; CDR3: CAISESIGTDYEQYF; DNA: TGTGCCATCAGTGAGTCGATAGGGACAGACTACGAGCAGTACTTC
V: TRBV2; D: .; size: many; J: TRBJ1-2; length: 14; CDR3: CASSLDGTNYGYTF; DNA: TGTGCCAGCAGCTTGGACGGGACTAACTATGGCTACACCTTC
V: TRBV12-3/TRBV12-4; D: .; size: many; J: TRBJ2-2; length: 15; CDR3: CASNQGGSRTGELFF; DNA: TGTGCCAGCAACCAGGGGGGGAGTCGTACCGGGGAGCTGTTTTTT
V: TRBV5-1; D: TRBD1; size: many; J: TRBJ2-7; length: 15; CDR3: CASSLGGTGTYEQYF; DNA: TGCGCCAGCAGCTTAGGTGGGACAGGGACCTACGAGCAGTACTTC
V: TRBV27; D: .; size: .; J: TRBJ2-7; length: 13; CDR3: CASSLYYSYEQYF; DNA: TGTGCCAGCAGTTTATATTACTCCTACGAGCAGTACTTC
V: TRBV28; D: TRBD1; size: many; J: TRBJ2-1; length: 14; CDR3: CASSGTGYYNEQFF; DNA: TGTGCCAGTTCCGGGACAGGCTATTACAATGAGCAGTTCTTC
V: TRBV7-9; D: .; size: .; J: TRBJ1-4; length: 20; CDR3: CASSSTARDTRFGTNEKLFF; DNA: TGTGCCAGCAGCTCGACCGCCCGGGACACACGGTTTGGAACTAATGAAAAACTGTTTTTT
V: TRBV11-2; D: TRBD2; size: many; J: TRBJ2-1; length: 16; CDR3: CASSVGSGRFRREQFF; DNA: TGTGCCAGCAGCGTCGGTAGCGGGAGGTTTAGACGGGAGCAGTTCTTC
V: TRBV4-1; D: .; size: .; J: TRBJ1-3; length: 16; CDR3: CASSQDGASTGNTIYF; DNA: TGCGCCAGCAGCCAAGACGGGGCAAGCACTGGAAACACCATATATTTT
V: TRBV6-1; D: .; size: .; J: TRBJ2-7; length: 12; CDR3: CASSPNRHEQYF; DNA: TGTGCCAGCAGCCCCAACCGACACGAGCAGTACTTC
V: TRBV7-6; D: TRBD2; size: once; J: TRBJ2-1; length: 18; CDR3: CASSSILGSGLTYNEQFF; DNA: TGTGCCAGCAGCTCAATTCTGGGTAGCGGGCTAACCTACAATGAGCAGTTCTTC
V: TRBV10-3; D: .; size: .; J: TRBJ2-5; length: 14; CDR3: CAISEPQGGETQYF; DNA: TGTGCCATCAGTGAACCGCAGGGAGGAGAGACCCAGTACTTC
V: TRBV4-1; D: .; size: .; J: TRBJ1-5; length: 13; CDR3: CASSQSPPQPQHF; DNA: TGCGCCAGCAGCCAGAGCCCACCCCAGCCCCAGCATTTT
V: TRBV11-2; D: .; size: many; J: TRBJ1-6; length: 15; CDR3: CASSLEGSGNSPLHF; DNA: TGTGCCAGCAGCTTAGAGGGGTCAGGTAATTCACCCCTCCACTTT
V: TRBV11-2; D: TRBD2; size: many; J: TRBJ2-5; length: 14; CDR3: CASRVGRAQETQYF; DNA: TGTGCCAGCAGGGTGGGGAGGGCTCAAGAGACCCAGTACTTC
V: TRBV7-2; D: .; size: many; J: TRBJ1-1; length: 14; CDR3: CASSTLGLNTEAFF; DNA: TGTGCCAGCAGCACCCTCGGGTTGAACACTGAAGCTTTCTTT
V: TRBV6-2/TRBV6-3; D: .; size: .; J: TRBJ2-1; length: 15; CDR3: CASSEVSGGYSEQFF; DNA: TGTGCCAGCAGTGAAGTCAGCGGTGGGTACAGTGAGCAGTTCTTC
V: TRBV5-1; D: TRBD2; size: many; J: TRBJ2-3; length: 16; CDR3: CASSKPGLADTDTQYF; DNA: TGTGCCAGCAGCAAACCCGGACTAGCGGACACAGATACGCAGTATTTT
V: TRBV3-1; D: .; size: many; J: TRBJ1-1; length: 15; CDR3: CASSQEETVNTEAFF; DNA: TGTGCCAGCAGCCAAGAAGAGACAGTGAACACTGAAGCTTTCTTT
V: TRBV7-2; D: TRBD2; size: .; J: TRBJ2-1; length: 16; CDR3: CASSLRGGRSYNEQFF; DNA: TGTGCCAGCAGCTTAAGAGGCGGGAGGTCCTACAATGAGCAGTTCTTC
V: TRBV27; D: .; size: .; J: TRBJ1-6; length: 16; CDR3: CASSLSGDLYNSPLHF; DNA: TGTGCCAGCAGTTTATCGGGGGACCTTTATAATTCACCCCTCCACTTT
V: TRBV25-1; D: .; size: many; J: TRBJ2-5; length: 12; CDR3: CASSELGETQYF; DNA: TGTGCCAGCAGTGAATTAGGAGAGACCCAGTACTTC
V: TRBV20-1; D: TRBD2; size: .; J: TRBJ2-2; length: 14; CDR3: CSASSGRSTGELFF; DNA: TGCAGTGCTAGTTCCGGGAGGAGCACCGGGGAGCTGTTTTTT
V: TRBV19; D: .; size: .; J: TRBJ2-1; length: 14; CDR3: CASSIDHWYNEQFF; DNA: TGTGCCAGTAGTATTGACCATTGGTACAATGAGCAGTTCTTC
V: TRBV5-1; D: TRBD1; size: many; J: TRBJ2-7; length: 15; CDR3: CASSSPGQGTYEQYF; DNA: TGCGCCAGCAGCTCCCCGGGACAGGGAACCTACGAGCAGTACTTC